These T cell receptor beta chains were read from a single sample in a study of control samples from healthy donors and cancer patients. TCRdb's copy holds only in-frame clones and misses some; the assay was immunoSEQ multiplex PCR. The table lists 98,000 or so clones, roughly 82% of them singletons. Specimen: blood. These receptors came from a man in his sixties in good health. The CDR3 runs from the conserved cysteine through the conserved F or W. Fields, in order: V gene, D gene, J gene, clone size, CDR3 DNA, CDR3 protein. A D gene is named only where the DNA matches it firmly. Some rows have no size entry. The others give once, few or many, or a class for an expanded clone.

v_gene: TRBV5-4; d_gene: .; j_gene: TRBJ2-7; abundance: .; CDR3nt: TGTGCCAGCAGCTTGGGTTGGGACGCATCCTACGAGCAGTACTTC; CDR3aa: CASSLGWDASYEQYF
v_gene: TRBV5-1; d_gene: TRBD1; j_gene: TRBJ2-3; abundance: .; CDR3nt: TGCGCCAGCAGCAGGGGACAGGGGGATTCAGATACGCAGTATTTT; CDR3aa: CASSRGQGDSDTQYF
v_gene: TRBV10-2; d_gene: TRBD1; j_gene: TRBJ2-7; abundance: .; CDR3nt: TGCGCCAGCAGTGACAAACCCGCGGGACAGGGGACGAGCTCCTACGAGCAGTACTTC; CDR3aa: CASSDKPAGQGTSSYEQYF
v_gene: TRBV28; d_gene: .; j_gene: TRBJ1-2; abundance: .; CDR3nt: TGTGCCAGCAGTTCCGTCGATTATGGCTACACCTTC; CDR3aa: CASSSVDYGYTF
v_gene: TRBV9; d_gene: TRBD1; j_gene: TRBJ2-2; abundance: .; CDR3nt: TGTGCCAGCAGCGCTGCGACAGGGGCCAGAACCGGGGAGCTGTTTTTT; CDR3aa: CASSAATGARTGELFF
v_gene: TRBV19; d_gene: .; j_gene: TRBJ2-7; abundance: .; CDR3nt: TGTGCCAGTAGTCGGGGCGGGATCTACGAGCAGTACTTC; CDR3aa: CASSRGGIYEQYF
v_gene: TRBV19; d_gene: .; j_gene: TRBJ2-5; abundance: .; CDR3nt: TGTGCCAGTAGTTATCCGACACCCGTCGGGGAGACCCAGTACTTC; CDR3aa: CASSYPTPVGETQYF
v_gene: TRBV19; d_gene: TRBD1; j_gene: TRBJ2-2; abundance: .; CDR3nt: TGTGCCAGTAGTATTGGGACAGGGACGGCCGGGGAGCTGTTTTTT; CDR3aa: CASSIGTGTAGELFF
v_gene: TRBV28; d_gene: .; j_gene: TRBJ2-1; abundance: .; CDR3nt: TGTGCCAGCAGCCCACCAGGATACAATGAGCAGTTCTTC; CDR3aa: CASSPPGYNEQFF
v_gene: TRBV6-2/TRBV6-3; d_gene: .; j_gene: TRBJ1-5; abundance: .; CDR3nt: TGTGCCAGCAGTTATGGGGGGCGTGGCAATCAGCCCCAGCATTTT; CDR3aa: CASSYGGRGNQPQHF
v_gene: TRBV6-5; d_gene: .; j_gene: TRBJ2-7; abundance: .; CDR3nt: TGTGCCAGCAGTTACTCGGAAGGGGGGTACGACTACGAGCAGTACTTC; CDR3aa: CASSYSEGGYDYEQYF
v_gene: TRBV7-9; d_gene: .; j_gene: TRBJ2-7; abundance: .; CDR3nt: TGTGCCAGCAGCTCCCAAGGGGCCTCCTACGAGCAGTACTTC; CDR3aa: CASSSQGASYEQYF
v_gene: TRBV11-2; d_gene: TRBD2; j_gene: TRBJ2-2; abundance: few; CDR3nt: TGTGCCAGCAGCTTACGGACTAGCGGGAGTGGGAACACCGGGGAGCTGTTTTTT; CDR3aa: CASSLRTSGSGNTGELFF